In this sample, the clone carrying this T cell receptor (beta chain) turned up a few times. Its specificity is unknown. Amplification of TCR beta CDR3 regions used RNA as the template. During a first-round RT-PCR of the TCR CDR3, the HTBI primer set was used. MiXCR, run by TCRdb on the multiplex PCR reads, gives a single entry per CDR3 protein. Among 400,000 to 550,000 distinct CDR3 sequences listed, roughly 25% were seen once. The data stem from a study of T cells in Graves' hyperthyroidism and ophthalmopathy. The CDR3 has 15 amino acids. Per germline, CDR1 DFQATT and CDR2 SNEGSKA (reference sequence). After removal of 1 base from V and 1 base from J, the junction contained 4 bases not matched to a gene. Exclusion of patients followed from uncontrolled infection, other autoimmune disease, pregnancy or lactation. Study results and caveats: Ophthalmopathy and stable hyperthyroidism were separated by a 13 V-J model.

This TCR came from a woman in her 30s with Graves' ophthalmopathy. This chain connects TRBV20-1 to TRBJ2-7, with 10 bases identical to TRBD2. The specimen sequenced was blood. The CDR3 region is CSARVVAGGSYEQYF. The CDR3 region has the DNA TGCAGTGCTAGAGTGGTAGCGGGGGGATCCTACGAGCAGTACTTC.